What follows is one T cell receptor (beta chain) and its context. Enrolled through a virtual design, the participants were between about 18 and 89 years of age and came from around 25 US areas. Grouping used clinical history reported by participants in a survey and questionnaire. This entry comes from a study of blood T cell repertoires in COVID-19. With V trimmed by 0 bases and J by 10 bases, 5 bases remained unmatched. From germline, CDR1 is SGHRS and CDR2 YFSETQ. CDR3 length: 13 residues. Measured with immunoSEQ multiplex PCR; TCRdb has only the in-frame clones, and not every one. This sample has 150,000 or so clones, with about 80% found just once.

The receptor's source is a man between 50 and 59 years old who had recovered from COVID-19. The genes are TRBV5-1 and TRBJ1-2, with 8 bases lining up with TRBD1. Sequenced input: PBMCs or T cells enriched from blood (not recorded which). CDR3 in DNA: TGCGCCAGCAGCTTGGCTCCAGGGGGCGACTACACCTTC. It translates to CASSLAPGGDYTF.